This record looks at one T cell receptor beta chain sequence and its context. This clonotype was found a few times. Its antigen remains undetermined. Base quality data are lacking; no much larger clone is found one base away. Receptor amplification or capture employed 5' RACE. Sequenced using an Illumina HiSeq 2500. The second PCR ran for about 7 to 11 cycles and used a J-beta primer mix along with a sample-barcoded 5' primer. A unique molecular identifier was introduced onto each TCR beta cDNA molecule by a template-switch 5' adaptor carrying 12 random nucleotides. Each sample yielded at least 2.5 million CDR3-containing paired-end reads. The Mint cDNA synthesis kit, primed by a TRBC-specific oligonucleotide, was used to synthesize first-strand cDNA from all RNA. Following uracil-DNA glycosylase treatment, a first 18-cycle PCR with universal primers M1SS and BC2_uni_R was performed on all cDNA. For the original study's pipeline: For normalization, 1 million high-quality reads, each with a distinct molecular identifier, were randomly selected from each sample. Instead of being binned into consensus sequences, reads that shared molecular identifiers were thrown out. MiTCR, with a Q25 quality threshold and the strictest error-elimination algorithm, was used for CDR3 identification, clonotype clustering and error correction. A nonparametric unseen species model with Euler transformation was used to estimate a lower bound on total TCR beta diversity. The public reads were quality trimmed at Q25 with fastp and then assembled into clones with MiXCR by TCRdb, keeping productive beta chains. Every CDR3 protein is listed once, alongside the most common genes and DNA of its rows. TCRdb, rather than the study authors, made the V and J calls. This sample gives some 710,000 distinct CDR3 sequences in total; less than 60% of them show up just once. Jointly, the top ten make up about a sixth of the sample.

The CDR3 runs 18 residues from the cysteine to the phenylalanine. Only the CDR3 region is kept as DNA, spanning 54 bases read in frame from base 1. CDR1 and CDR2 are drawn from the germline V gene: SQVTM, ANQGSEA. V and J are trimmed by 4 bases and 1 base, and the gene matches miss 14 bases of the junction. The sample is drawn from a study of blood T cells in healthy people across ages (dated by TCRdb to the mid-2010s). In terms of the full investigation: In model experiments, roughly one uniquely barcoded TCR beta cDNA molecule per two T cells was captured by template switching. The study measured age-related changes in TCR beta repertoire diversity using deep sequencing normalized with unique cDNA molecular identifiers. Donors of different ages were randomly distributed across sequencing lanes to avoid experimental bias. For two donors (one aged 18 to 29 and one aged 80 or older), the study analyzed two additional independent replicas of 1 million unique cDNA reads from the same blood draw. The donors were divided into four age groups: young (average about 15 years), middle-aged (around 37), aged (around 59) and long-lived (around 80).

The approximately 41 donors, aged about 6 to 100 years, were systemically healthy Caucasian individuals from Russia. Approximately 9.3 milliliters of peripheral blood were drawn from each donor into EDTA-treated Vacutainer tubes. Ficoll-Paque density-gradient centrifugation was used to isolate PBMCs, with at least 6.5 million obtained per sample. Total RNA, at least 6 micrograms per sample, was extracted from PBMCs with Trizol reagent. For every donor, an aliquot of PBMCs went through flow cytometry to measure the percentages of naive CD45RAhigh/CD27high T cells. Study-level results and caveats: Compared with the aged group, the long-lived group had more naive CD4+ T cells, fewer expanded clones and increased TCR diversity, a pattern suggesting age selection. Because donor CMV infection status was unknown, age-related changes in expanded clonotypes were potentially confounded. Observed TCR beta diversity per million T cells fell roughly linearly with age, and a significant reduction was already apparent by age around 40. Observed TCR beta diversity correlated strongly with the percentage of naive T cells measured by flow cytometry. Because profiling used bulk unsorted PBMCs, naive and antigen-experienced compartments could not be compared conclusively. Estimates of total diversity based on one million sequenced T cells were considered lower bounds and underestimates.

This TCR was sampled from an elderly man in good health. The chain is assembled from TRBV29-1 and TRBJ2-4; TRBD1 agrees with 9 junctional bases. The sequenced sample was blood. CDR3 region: CSVAHPGQGFSAKNIQYF. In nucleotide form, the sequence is TGCAGCGTTGCTCATCCGGGACAGGGTTTTTCGGCCAAAAACATTCAGTACTTC.